The clone carrying this T cell receptor beta chain has more than one count but fewer than ten. As yet, its antigen is unknown. The data were taken from a study of identical twins. Broader study findings: Twin-shared out-of-frame alpha sequences showed excess low generation probability. Twins showed weaker excess sharing in their beta out-of-frame sequences.

TCRdb re-derived calls from the 5' RACE reads in MiXCR, one entry per CDR3 protein. Of approximately 620,000 distinct CDR3 sequences in the sample, over 8.5% are singletons; the top ten hold around 0.98%. The CDR3 covers 16 residues. V dropped 5 bases and J dropped 3; count of bases not matched to a gene: 8. The same specimen was also included in a second study, on yellow fever vaccine responses in identical twins.

This receptor was obtained from a woman between 18 and 30 years old in good health. Sample: PBMCs. This chain connects TRBV12-3 or TRBV12-4 to TRBJ2-3; 10 bases line up with TRBD1. For the CDR3, the DNA is TGTGCCAGCAGTCTCGTCTCGGGACAGGGGACAGATACGCAGTATTTT. Translation gives CASSLVSGQGTDTQYF.